This T cell receptor beta chain emerged from a study of blood T cell repertoires in COVID-19. Study as a whole: Researchers got acute and convalescent COVID-19 samples from the United States, Italy and Spain. The cDNA or gDNA used as material had been derived from T cells, B-cell-depleted T cells, or PBMCs.

Between the trimmed V and J ends, which lost 2 bases and 4 bases, there was a span of 9 bases. The V gene's germline CDR1 is KGHSH and CDR2 LQKENI. The CDR3 contains 14 residues. Authors' methods: Estimates of nucleated cell counts were drawn from the amplification of reference gene primers. This table comes from immunoSEQ multiplex PCR, and its TCRdb copy is limited to in-frame clones, with some not included. V, J and clone size are taken as reported in that table, and D and trimming were inferred from the DNA itself. The top ten hold more than 9.5% of the sample, which has 120,000 to 150,000 clones, 80% to 90% seen once.

The specimen was peripheral blood. This TCR came from a woman over 75 with acute or convalescent COVID-19. The chain is built from TRBV18 and TRBJ1-5; D might be TRBD1 (6 bases). The CDR3 sequence: CASSPGGRNQPQHF. DNA of the CDR3: TGTGCCAGCTCACCAGGGGGCAGAAATCAGCCCCAGCATTTT.